This T cell receptor beta chain was recovered during a study of regulatory T cells in long-lasting Graves disease. Notes on the study in general: Gene preferences differed: TRBV28, TRBJ1-2, TRBJ2-5 in persistent cases. Limited sample numbers may have lowered accuracy.

This clonotype was picked up many times. Its antigen is as yet unknown. As to time point: persistent/refractory GD, antithyroid drugs over 5 years with positive TRAb. The TCR library used RNA extracted from PBMCs. American Thyroid Association guidelines defined Graves' disease diagnosis. Library construction for TCR beta used iRepertoire HTBI primers and Arm-PCR of CDR3 regions. Using its own MiXCR run on the multiplex PCR reads, TCRdb lists one record per CDR3 protein. The sample has around 450,000 distinct CDR3 sequences; 20% to 25% are singletons. Germline CDR1 reads LNHNV; CDR2 reads YYDKDF (reference sequence). The CDR3 consists of 15 residues. The ends were cut back, 0 bases at V and 0 bases at J, with 9 bases in the middle.

The chain employs TRBV15 and TRBJ2-7; D gene unclear. The receptor's source is a female donor with Graves disease. Sequencing was performed on peripheral blood mononuclear cells (PBMCs), taken when the disease was refractory, from a patient treated with antithyroid drugs. CDR3 DNA: TGTGCCACCAGCAGAGATACCCGCAACTCCTACGAGCAGTACTTC. Protein: CATSRDTRNSYEQYF.